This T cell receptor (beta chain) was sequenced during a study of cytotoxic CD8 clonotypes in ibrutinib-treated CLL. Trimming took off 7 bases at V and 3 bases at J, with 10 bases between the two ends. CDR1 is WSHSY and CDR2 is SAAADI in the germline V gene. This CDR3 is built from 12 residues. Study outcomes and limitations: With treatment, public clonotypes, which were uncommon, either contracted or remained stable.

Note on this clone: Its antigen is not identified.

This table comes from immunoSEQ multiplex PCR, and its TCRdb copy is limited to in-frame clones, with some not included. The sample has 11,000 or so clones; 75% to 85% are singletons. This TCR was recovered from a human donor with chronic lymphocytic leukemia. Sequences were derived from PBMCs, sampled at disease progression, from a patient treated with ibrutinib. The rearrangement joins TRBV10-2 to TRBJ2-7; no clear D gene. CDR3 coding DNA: TGCGCCAGCATAACAAGGAACTACGAGCAGTACTTC. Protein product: CASITRNYEQYF.